This TCR beta chain was captured by sequencing in a study of shared clonotypes between healthy human individuals. Germline V lookup: CDR1 MNHNY, CDR2 SVGAGI (reference sequence). V lost 7 bases and J 4 bases, leaving 10 bases between the germline ends. The CDR3 totals 12 residues. Sequenced by immunoSEQ multiplex PCR; TCRdb stores in-frame clones only, minus some. The sample has about 2 million clones; 95% are singletons. The sequenced sample consisted of naive CD4+ T cells sorted from blood. Noted subset: CD45RA+ positively selected. The sequence was obtained from a young man in good health. This chain connects TRBV6-6 to TRBJ1-2; D is possibly TRBD1 (6 bases). The CDR3 region has the DNA TGTGCCAGCACCCCGGGGGCCTATGGCTACACCTTC. Residues: CASTPGAYGYTF.